The clone carrying this T cell receptor beta chain showed up many times. Germline and junction disagree at one end, which may indicate a read error. This sample was included in a study of T-cell reconstitution after alpha-beta-depleted transplantation in children. Per the germline V gene, CDR1 is SNHLY and CDR2 is FYNNEI. The CDR3 is made up of 11 amino acids. Preparation of the TCRbeta library involved a method that used unique molecular identifiers. MiXCR, run by TCRdb on the PCR reads, gives a single entry per CDR3 protein. The sample contains some 590,000 distinct CDR3 sequences, more than 9% of which appear only once.

The V and J genes are TRBV2 and TRBJ2-5; the match to TRBD1 covers 10 bases. This sequence was found in a human donor who donated a stem cell graft to a child with acute myeloid leukemia. The material sequenced was PBMCs from the stem cell graft donor, taken from the stem cell graft. CDR3 loop: CASSPRTGGDF. DNA of the CDR3: TGTGCCAGCAGCCCAAGGACAGGGGGAGACTTC.